The sequence of this T cell receptor (beta chain) was determined in a study of blood T cell repertoires in COVID-19 (dated by TCRdb to about 2020). About the investigation overall: Samples covering the acute and convalescent phases of COVID-19 were provided by collaborators in the United States, Italy and Spain. The prospective study material was composed of cDNA or gDNA derived from T cells, B-cell-depleted T cells, or PBMCs. The dataset comprised deeply sampled blood TCRbeta repertoires from subjects exposed to, actively infected with, or recovered from COVID-19. The repertoires were made available in a free public database intended to serve as a resource for research on the immune response to SARS-CoV-2. Samples came from the ongoing ImmuneRACE study (first 160 participants) plus 1,254 subjects from 6 global collaborators. A de-identified subject ID, COVID-19 status, age in years and sex were almost always included in the sample metadata. Where available, HLA class I and class II types were obtained from metadata supplied by the sample provider rather than from assay-based typing. Here is what the overall study found, with its caveats: The amount of clinical and demographic metadata varied by source and participant and was provided uncurated.

TCRbeta CDR3 regions were amplified from genomic DNA using the immunoSEQ Assay, a bias-controlled multiplex PCR. The source study handled its data this way. Nucleated cell counts per sample were estimated from amplification of reference gene primers within the assay. To quantify the absolute abundance of each unique TCRbeta CDR3 rearrangement, sequence reads were collapsed and filtered. For each sample, productive Simpson clonality was calculated as the square root of Simpson's diversity index over productive rearrangements. In its TCRdb copy, this immuneACCESS table keeps in-frame sequences only and misses some clones. Where compared with another copy, unresolved V genes explain less than half of these, and the others have no known cause. Clone size and V and J calls were adopted from that table, with D and trimming inferred from the DNA. In all, the sample holds over 150,000 clones, and about 80% of those were seen once. The ten biggest clones cover around 3.2% of the sample.

About this clone itself: Its cognate antigen has yet to be identified. The record has no base qualities; no much larger clone is one base away.

The V end gives up 0 bases and the J end 1 base, leaving 4 bases in the junction not matched to a gene. The CDR3 numbers 16 residues from cysteine through phenylalanine. Just CDR3 DNA is preserved here, 48 bases in frame from base 1. The germline V gene sets CDR1 to SGDLS and CDR2 to YYNGEE. In the prospective study, participants were about 18 to 95 years old, resided in 20 to 30 geographic areas of the United States, and were enrolled through a virtual design. In the prospective study, cohorts were assigned on the basis of participant-reported clinical history obtained from a screening survey and a study questionnaire. Recovered participants in ImmuneRACE Cohort 3 were defined by two consecutive negative NP/OP PCR tests, clearance by a healthcare professional, or resolution of symptoms. Mobile phlebotomists in the prospective study collected whole blood, serum and a nasopharyngeal or oropharyngeal swab from every participant. Additional blood draws and questionnaires over an approximately two-month period could optionally be provided by prospective study participants. Before DNA extraction, prospective study blood samples were shipped either frozen or at room temperature.

This receptor was taken from an older woman who had recovered from COVID-19. The rearranged segments are TRBV9 and TRBJ2-3; 8 bases in the middle match TRBD2. The sequencing sample was made of PBMCs or T cells enriched from blood (not recorded which). CDR3 protein: CASSVESGLGTDTQYF. The sequenced DNA is TGTGCCAGCAGCGTAGAGTCGGGACTAGGCACAGATACGCAGTATTTT.